This T cell receptor (beta chain) is from a study of persistence of HIV-infected CD4 T cells. V was pared by 0 bases and J by 5 bases, with 9 bases of the junction left unmatched. CDR3 length: 17 residues. The germline V gene encodes CDR1 SGHRS and CDR2 YFSETQ. The immunoSEQ assay was version 4, run in survey mode. TCRdb's copy holds only in-frame clones and misses some; the assay was immunoSEQ multiplex PCR. The table shows some 30,000 clones, with about 81% occurring only once. The stimulus was lysate of CMV-infected fibroblasts, about 11 ug/mL. CD40L-negative CD69-negative CD45RO-high memory CD4+ T cells were sorted as populations depleted of antigen-responding cells. This clone was seen once. Its target is not known.

The sequencing here drew on CD4+ T cells sorted from PBMCs after roughly 20-hour stimulation, taken from a patient who received antiretroviral therapy. The receptor comes from an adult woman with HIV who was CMV-seropositive. The chain is built from TRBV5-1 and TRBJ2-2, with 8 bases aligning to TRBD1. CDR3 region: CASSLAPQGAQTGELFF. In nucleotides, the CDR3 is TGCGCCAGCAGCTTGGCCCCCCAGGGGGCGCAAACCGGGGAGCTGTTTTTT.